The 10 T cell receptor beta chains reported below all come from one sample, sequenced in a study of blood T cells in healthy people across ages. For the second PCR, which ran for roughly 7 to 11 cycles, a sample-barcoded 5' primer and a J-beta primer mix were used. TCRdb redid the calling of the 5' RACE reads with MiXCR, one entry per CDR3 protein. The sample holds about 1.4 million distinct CDR3 sequences, roughly 60% seen once. Sample: blood. These receptors were collected from a man between 18 and 29 years old in good health.

This clonotype was counted only a few times. The chain is built from TRBV5-1 and TRBJ2-1; 13 bases line up with TRBD2. The J call is uncertain, as TRBJ2-7 better fits the DNA end. From germline, CDR1 is SGHRS and CDR2 YFSETQ. The CDR3 totals 15 residues. For the CDR3, the DNA is TGCGCCAGCAGCGAGACTAGCGGGAGGCCTTACGAGCAGTACTTC. Its translation is CASSETSGRPYEQYF.

The rearrangement joins TRBV6-5 to TRBJ1-1, with 8 bases matching TRBD1. V lost 7 bases to trimming and J lost 5 bases; unmatched junction nucleotides: 9. CDR3 length: 14 amino acids. The germline gives CDR1 MNHEY, CDR2 SVGAGI. Here the CDR3 DNA reads TGTGCCAGCAAACCGACAGGGGCAATAACTGAAGCTTTCTTT. It encodes CASKPTGAITEAFF.

The rearrangement joins TRBV27 to TRBJ2-7; TRBD1 matches at 8 bases. With V trimmed by 10 bases and J by 0 bases, 5 bases remained unmatched. The V gene's germline CDR1 is MNHEY and CDR2 SMNVEV (reference sequence). The CDR3 contains 13 residues. CDR3 coding DNA: TGTGCCACCGGGACAGGCAGCTCCTACGAGCAGTACTTC. It is translated as CATGTGSSYEQYF.

V and J are TRBV7-2 and TRBJ1-2; possible D gene TRBD1, 6 bases. V was trimmed by 5 bases and J by 5 bases, leaving 12 bases between them. Germline values: CDR1 SGHTA, CDR2 FQGNSA. CDR3 length equals 13 residues. The CDR3 spells CASSDRTAYGYTF. CDR3 coding DNA: TGTGCCAGCAGCGATCGGACAGCTTATGGCTACACCTTC.

The rearrangement uses TRBV10-3 and TRBJ1-2; D gene unclear. The CDR3 has 13 residues. V was clipped by 5 bases and J by 4 bases, with 11 bases between them. In germline, CDR1 is ENHRY, CDR2 SYGVKD. CDR3 amino acids: CAISSGVGYGYTF. In DNA, the CDR3 is TGTGCCATCAGTTCCGGGGTGGGCTATGGCTACACCTTC.

The V call is TRBV7-7, the J call TRBJ2-7; TRBD1 matches at 7 bases. There are 15 residues in the CDR3. V dropped 4 bases and J dropped 2; count of bases not matched to a gene: 8. Germline CDR1 is SSHAT and CDR2 is FNYEAQ (reference sequence). As DNA, the CDR3 is TGTGCCAGCAGCTCCGCCGGGACAGAGACCTACGAGCAGTACTTC. Protein sequence: CASSSAGTETYEQYF. Filled out from reference TRBV7-7 and TRBJ2-7, the complete variable domain reads GAGVSQSPRYKVTKRGQDVTLRCDPISSHATLYWYQQALGQGPEFLTYFNYEAQPDKSGLPSDRFSAERPEGSISTLTIQRTEQRDSAMYRCASSSAGTETYEQYFGPGTRLTVT.

This chain links TRBV29-1 with TRBJ2-5; 9 bases line up with TRBD2. V was clipped by 6 bases and J by 5 bases; unmatched bases: 10. Germline CDR1 SQVTM, CDR2 ANQGSEA. The CDR3 totals 14 residues. The CDR3 nucleotides are TGCAGCGTCCGCCTAGCGGGGTCAAGGGAGACCCAGTACTTC. Encoded protein: CSVRLAGSRETQYF.

V usage is TRBV5-6 and J usage is TRBJ2-7; D may correspond to TRBD1 or TRBD2 (5 bases each). Looked up from germline, CDR1 is SGHDT and CDR2 is YYEEEE. V lost 4 bases and J 2 bases, leaving 13 bases between the germline ends. This CDR3 region has 14 residues. CDR3 sequence: CASSVGRLAYEQYF. The CDR3 DNA follows: TGTGCCAGCAGCGTGGGACGGCTGGCCTACGAGCAGTACTTC.

The V call is TRBV20-1, the J call TRBJ1-2, with D unresolved. Germline CDR1 DFQATT, CDR2 SNEGSKA (reference sequence). The CDR3 has 12 residues. The ends were cut back, 3 bases at V and 1 base at J, with 6 bases in the middle. CDR3 sequence reads: CSASSLNYGYTF. Written as DNA, the CDR3 is TGCAGTGCTAGTTCCCTTAACTATGGCTACACCTTC.

This chain links TRBV6-1 with TRBJ2-2, with 7 bases matching TRBD2. The assigned J gene may be wrong: the sequence end matches TRBJ2-3 better. Germline V lookup: CDR1 MNHNS, CDR2 SASEGT. This CDR3 contains 15 residues. CDR3 bases: TGTGCCAGCAGTGACGCGGCGGGAGTCCCAGATACGCAGTATTTT. Amino acid sequence: CASSDAAGVPDTQYF.